These T cell receptor beta chains were read from a single sample in a study of shared clonotypes between healthy human individuals. Profiling relied on immunoSEQ multiplex PCR, and the TCRdb table lists in-frame clones only, not all of them. In the table there are hundreds of thousands of clones, 73% of which are singletons. Sample: memory CD4+ T cells sorted from blood. These receptors came from a woman in her thirties in good health. CDR3s include the opening cysteine and the closing phenylalanine or tryptophan. The D gene is left open where the match is weak. Clone size is stated in some rows and not others, as once, few, many or a class when expanded.

D: NA; J: TRBJ2-1; size: NA; V: TRBV5-4; DNA: TGTGCCAGCAGCTCCCCGGGACGGGGGGCCAATGAGCAGTTCTTC; CDR3: CASSSPGRGANEQFF
D: NA; J: TRBJ2-3; size: few; V: TRBV5-1; DNA: TGCGCCAGCAGCTTGGGCCAGAGCACAGATACGCAGTATTTT; CDR3: CASSLGQSTDTQYF
D: TRBD1; J: TRBJ2-5; size: NA; V: TRBV29-1; DNA: TGCAGCGTTCAACCGACAGGGATCGGGGAGACCCAGTACTTC; CDR3: CSVQPTGIGETQYF
D: TRBD2; J: TRBJ2-1; size: NA; V: TRBV19; DNA: TGTGCCAGTAGTAGCCAAGTACTAGCGGGGGCTTACAATGAGCAGTTCTTC; CDR3: CASSSQVLAGAYNEQFF
D: NA; J: TRBJ1-2; size: NA; V: TRBV28; DNA: TGTGCCAGCAGCCTACAACTCAACTATGGCTACACCTTC; CDR3: CASSLQLNYGYTF
D: NA; J: TRBJ2-1; size: NA; V: TRBV7-3; DNA: TGTGCCAGCAGCTTAGTTGGCGTGACAACCTACAATGAGCAGTTCTTC; CDR3: CASSLVGVTTYNEQFF
D: NA; J: TRBJ2-7; size: many; V: TRBV18; DNA: TGTGCCAGCTCACAAGCGGGCCCTGGATACGAGCAGTACTTC; CDR3: CASSQAGPGYEQYF
D: TRBD1; J: TRBJ1-5; size: NA; V: TRBV27; DNA: TGTGCCAGCAGTCCAACTACAGGGGTAAGCAATCAGCCCCAGCATTTT; CDR3: CASSPTTGVSNQPQHF
D: NA; J: TRBJ1-1; size: NA; V: TRBV28; DNA: TGTGCCATCATACAGGGAACTGAAGCTTTCTTT; CDR3: CAIIQGTEAFF
D: NA; J: TRBJ2-7; size: NA; V: TRBV11-2; DNA: TGTGCCAGCAGCTTAGATCGTGGGGAGACCTACGAGCAGTACTTC; CDR3: CASSLDRGETYEQYF
D: TRBD1; J: TRBJ1-2; size: NA; V: TRBV28; DNA: TGTGCCAGCACCCCAGGGGGCTATGGCTACACCTTC; CDR3: CASTPGGYGYTF
D: NA; J: TRBJ2-2; size: few; V: TRBV6-1; DNA: TGTGCCAGCAGACGGGCCGACCCCGGGGAGCTGTTTTTT; CDR3: CASRRADPGELFF
D: TRBD1; J: TRBJ2-7; size: once; V: TRBV9; DNA: TGTGCCAGCAGCGTAGGGAGCCGGACAGGATCCTACGAGCAGTACTTC; CDR3: CASSVGSRTGSYEQYF
D: TRBD2; J: TRBJ2-1; size: NA; V: TRBV5-1; DNA: TGCGCCAGCAGCCTGACTAGCGGGAGCTACAATGAGCAGTTCTTC; CDR3: CASSLTSGSYNEQFF
D: TRBD2; J: TRBJ2-3; size: NA; V: TRBV29-1; DNA: TGCAGCGTTGAATCAAATGGGCGGGAGGGCACAGATACGCAGTATTTT; CDR3: CSVESNGREGTDTQYF
D: TRBD2; J: TRBJ2-1; size: NA; V: TRBV4-2; DNA: TGTGCCAGCAGCCAAGAGGCGGGGGGCCGGTCCTACAATGAGCAGTTCTTC; CDR3: CASSQEAGGRSYNEQFF
D: NA; J: TRBJ2-7; size: NA; V: TRBV14; DNA: TGTGCCAGCAGCCGAATATCAGGGCAGTACTTC; CDR3: CASSRISGQYF
D: TRBD1; J: TRBJ1-1; size: NA; V: TRBV2; DNA: TGTGCCAGCAGAGGGACAGGGTGGAACACTGAAGCTTTCTTT; CDR3: CASRGTGWNTEAFF
D: NA; J: TRBJ1-1; size: few; V: TRBV2; DNA: TGTGCCAGCAGGGAGACAGGTTTTAACGCTGAAGCTTTCTTT; CDR3: CASRETGFNAEAFF
D: TRBD2; J: TRBJ2-7; size: few; V: TRBV19; DNA: TGTGCCAGTAGGACCTCACTAGCGGGAGTTGGAGAGCAGTACTTC; CDR3: CASRTSLAGVGEQYF
D: NA; J: TRBJ2-5; size: NA; V: TRBV2; DNA: TGTGCCAGCAATACACTCTCGAGGGAGACCCAGTACTTC; CDR3: CASNTLSRETQYF
D: NA; J: TRBJ1-1; size: NA; V: TRBV7-3; DNA: TGTGCCAGCAGCTTCGACCCCGGACAGAAAGCTTTCTTT; CDR3: CASSFDPGQKAFF
D: TRBD2; J: TRBJ2-3; size: NA; V: TRBV11-3; DNA: TGTGCCAGCAGCTCAGGACTAGCGGGAGTCGTAGATACGCAGTATTTT; CDR3: CASSSGLAGVVDTQYF
D: NA; J: TRBJ1-3; size: NA; V: TRBV5-1; DNA: TGCGCCAGCAGCTTGGGACAGGCTAACTCTGGAAACACCATATATTTT; CDR3: CASSLGQANSGNTIYF
D: NA; J: TRBJ1-1; size: few; V: TRBV5-1; DNA: TGCGCCAGCAGCTTGGGACCTTCGAACACTGAAGCTTTCTTT; CDR3: CASSLGPSNTEAFF
D: TRBD1; J: TRBJ1-1; size: NA; V: TRBV29-1; DNA: TGCAGCGTTGAAGATCTGGGACAGGGGGCAAATGAAGCTTTCTTT; CDR3: CSVEDLGQGANEAFF
D: NA; J: TRBJ2-2; size: NA; V: TRBV5-1; DNA: TGCGCCAGCAGCTTGTCGGGGGTAGACACCGGGGAGCTGTTTTTT; CDR3: CASSLSGVDTGELFF
D: NA; J: TRBJ1-5; size: NA; V: TRBV19; DNA: TGTGCCAGTACCGACGGAGGTGATGAGCCCCTTCCCAATCAGCCCCAGCATTTT; CDR3: CASTDGGDEPLPNQPQHF
D: NA; J: TRBJ2-3; size: NA; V: TRBV4-1; DNA: TGCGCCAGCAGCCAGCGGCTAGCACCCACAGATACGCAGTATTTT; CDR3: CASSQRLAPTDTQYF
D: TRBD2; J: TRBJ2-1; size: NA; V: TRBV27; DNA: TGTGCCAGCAGTTTTGGGCTAGCGGCACACAATGAGCAGTTCTTC; CDR3: CASSFGLAAHNEQFF
D: TRBD1; J: TRBJ1-5; size: few; V: TRBV4-1; DNA: TGCGCCAGCAGCCCACAGGGGCAAAATCAGCCCCAGCATTTT; CDR3: CASSPQGQNQPQHF
D: NA; J: TRBJ2-5; size: once; V: TRBV15; DNA: TGTGCCACCAGCAGAGCCACAGGGTACCAAGAGACCCAGTACTTC; CDR3: CATSRATGYQETQYF
D: NA; J: TRBJ2-7; size: NA; V: TRBV7-8; DNA: TGTGCCAGCAGCGCCTTAGTTGTCCACGAGCAGTACTTC; CDR3: CASSALVVHEQYF
D: NA; J: TRBJ2-5; size: NA; V: TRBV5-6; DNA: TGTGCCAGCAGCTCAGTGACAGAACAAGAGACCCAGTACTTC; CDR3: CASSSVTEQETQYF
D: NA; J: TRBJ1-1; size: NA; V: TRBV5-1; DNA: TGCGCCAGCAGCCGCGCCGACACTGAAGCTTTCTTT; CDR3: CASSRADTEAFF
D: TRBD1; J: TRBJ2-7; size: few; V: TRBV6-6; DNA: TGTGCCAGCAGCTCGACAGGGAGCCCCTACGAGCAGTACTTC; CDR3: CASSSTGSPYEQYF
D: NA; J: TRBJ2-3; size: NA; V: TRBV28; DNA: TGTGCCAGCAGCGGGAACGCAGATACGCAGTATTTT; CDR3: CASSGNADTQYF
D: TRBD2; J: TRBJ2-1; size: NA; V: TRBV27; DNA: TGTGCCAGCAGGGCTAGCGGGAGAGGTGGCAATGAGCAGTTCTTC; CDR3: CASRASGRGGNEQFF
D: TRBD2; J: TRBJ2-1; size: NA; V: TRBV13; DNA: TGTGCCAGCAGCTTAGGGGCGGGAGTAGGTAATGAGCAGTTCTTC; CDR3: CASSLGAGVGNEQFF
D: NA; J: TRBJ1-1; size: NA; V: TRBV7-3; DNA: TGTGCCAGCAAGGAGGAGGAGGACACTGAAGCTTTCTTT; CDR3: CASKEEEDTEAFF
D: TRBD2; J: TRBJ2-3; size: NA; V: TRBV9; DNA: TGTGCCAGCAGCGTAGAAGCGGGGTTCACAGATACGCAGTATTTT; CDR3: CASSVEAGFTDTQYF
D: NA; J: TRBJ2-7; size: many; V: TRBV2; DNA: TGTGCCAGCAAAAGAAGGGCGAGGGCAGCGAACGAGCAGTACTTC; CDR3: CASKRRARAANEQYF
D: NA; J: TRBJ2-2; size: NA; V: TRBV6-5; DNA: TGTGCCAGCAGTGGGAGCGTCGGGGAGCTGTTTTTT; CDR3: CASSGSVGELFF
D: TRBD1; J: TRBJ1-3; size: NA; V: TRBV28; DNA: TGTGTGGTGCAGGGGGTTTATTTCTCTGGAAACACCATATATTTT; CDR3: CVVQGVYFSGNTIYF
D: NA; J: TRBJ2-5; size: NA; V: TRBV19; DNA: TGTGCCAGTAGTAGGCAGGAGGGTGAGGGAGAGACCCAGTACTTC; CDR3: CASSRQEGEGETQYF
D: TRBD1; J: TRBJ2-3; size: NA; V: TRBV29-1; DNA: TGCAGCGTTAGTAAGGGGGCTTACACAGATACGCAGTATTTT; CDR3: CSVSKGAYTDTQYF
D: TRBD1; J: TRBJ2-3; size: few; V: TRBV28; DNA: TGTGCCAGCAGTTTTCCCCCGGGACAGGGCACAGATACGCAGTATTTT; CDR3: CASSFPPGQGTDTQYF
D: TRBD2; J: TRBJ2-1; size: once; V: TRBV28; DNA: TGTGCCAGCAGTTTCTCGCCTAGCGGGAGTGGATACAATGAGCAGTTCTTC; CDR3: CASSFSPSGSGYNEQFF